This TCR beta chain is drawn from a study of CD8 T cells in Susac syndrome. This clonotype has only one observation. Random-hexamer reverse transcription was applied to about 0.5 to 1 ug RNA. TCRdb recomputed calls from the immunoSEQ multiplex PCR reads with MiXCR, one row per CDR3 protein. There are about 120,000 distinct CDR3 sequences in the sample; 94% occur only once, and about 0.089% lies in the top ten. From blood CD8+ and CD4+ T cells, TCR beta sequences were generated. The receptor comes from a human donor in good health. Sequencing was carried out using CD4+ T cells from PBMCs.

CDR3 amino acids: CASSYLRTGGTEAFF. In nucleotides, the CDR3 is TGTGCCAGCAGTTACCTCAGGACAGGGGGCACTGAAGCTTTCTTT. The chain has TRBV6-2 or TRBV6-3 and TRBJ1-1, with 10 bases fitting TRBD1. V was clipped by 2 bases and J by 4 bases; unmatched bases: 4. The CDR3 is 15 amino acids. The germline CDR1 and CDR2 sequences are MNHEY and SVGEGT.